The present T cell receptor (beta chain) was sequenced within a study of cytomegalovirus exposure and HLA in healthy donors. PCR used 60 Vbeta primers and 13 Jbeta primers. Produced via immunoSEQ multiplex PCR; TCRdb's table is partial and in-frame only. The sample lists about 220,000 clones; around 75% were seen once. The table lists this clone with many counts. Germline V gene lookup returns CDR1 SNHLY and CDR2 FYNNEI. V was pared by 4 bases and J by 11 bases, with 14 bases between. This CDR3 is 12 amino acids long. The V call is TRBV2, the J call TRBJ1-1; D remains ambiguous. The sequenced sample consisted of PBMCs. This TCR was sampled from a woman in her twenties or thirties in good health and CMV-seronegative. The CDR3 DNA sequence: TGTGCCAGCAGTGTGGGAGGGCGCGGGGCTTTCTTT. It translates to CASSVGGRGAFF.